The 22 T cell receptor beta chains listed next were all sequenced from one sample in a study of cytomegalovirus exposure and HLA in healthy donors. Measured with immunoSEQ multiplex PCR; TCRdb has only the in-frame clones, and not every one. In the table there are about 250,000 clones, about 90% of which are singletons. The material sequenced was PBMCs. These receptors all come from a young man in good health and CMV-seropositive.

The rearrangement uses TRBV23-1 and TRBJ2-1; 10 bases agree with TRBD1. TRBV23-1 is recorded as an ORF, its role being uncertain. The CDR3 loop spans 16 amino acids. V dropped 2 bases and J dropped 15; count of bases not matched to a gene: 16. The CDR3 DNA reads TGCGCCAGCAGTCAAATAGGGGACAGGGGATGTCAGGGTCTGTTCTTC. Protein: CASSQIGDRGCQGLFF.

The chain combines TRBV11-3 with TRBJ2-1, with 9 bases identical to TRBD2. Germline trimming cut 5 bases from V and 7 bases from J; bases unmatched to any gene: 6. This CDR3 comprises 14 residues. Per the germline V gene, CDR1 is SGHNT and CDR2 is YENEEA. The CDR3 nucleotides are TGTGCCAGCAGCCTGGGACTAGCTGGTAATGAGCAGTTCTTC. As protein: CASSLGLAGNEQFF.

This clone has only a few counts. The chain links TRBV2 to TRBJ1-1; D remains ambiguous. Germline V gene data show CDR1 as SNHLY and CDR2 as FYNNEI. V dropped 8 bases and J dropped 2 bases, with 12 bases sitting between them. CDR3 length: 13 amino acids. The chain's CDR3 is CASRKPPNTEAFF. CDR3 sequence (DNA): TGTGCCAGCCGGAAACCCCCAAACACTGAAGCTTTCTTT.

This clone was counted at least ten times. The chain has TRBV6-6 and TRBJ2-7; D call uncertain. CDR3 length equals 12 residues. CDR1 and CDR2 (germline): MNHNY, SVGAGI (reference sequence). Trimming pared 8 bases from V and 1 base from J, leaving 9 bases between. The CDR3 loop reads CASCGFSYEQYF. The CDR3, as DNA: TGTGCCAGCTGCGGATTTTCCTACGAGCAGTACTTC.

The count of this clone is one. The chain joins TRBV2 to TRBJ2-5; 10 bases align to TRBD2. The ends lost 1 base at V and 5 bases at J; junction bases unmatched: 7. The CDR3 covers 16 residues. CDR1 is SNHLY and CDR2 is FYNNEI in the germline V gene. The CDR3 DNA follows: TGTGCCAGCAGTGAAGGTCTAGCGGGGGTGTGGGAGACCCAGTACTTC. This translates into CASSEGLAGVWETQYF.

The rearrangement joins TRBV29-1 to TRBJ2-2; the D gene is possibly TRBD2 (7 bases). Germline CDR1 SQVTM, CDR2 ANQGSEA. The CDR3 spans 14 residues. V lost 6 bases and J lost 5, with 16 bases in between. CDR3 nucleotide sequence: TGCAGCGTCTCTAGCGGAGGGGGGACCGGGGAGCTGTTTTTT. Its protein product is CSVSSGGGTGELFF.

This sequence joins TRBV29-1 and TRBJ1-1; D remains unclear. This CDR3 is built from 13 residues. Germline lookup yields CDR1 SQVTM and CDR2 ANQGSEA. Deletions cut 6 bases from V and 4 bases from J, with 15 bases between. The CDR3 DNA is TGCAGCGTACGATCTACCCTAGCCACTGAAGCTTTCTTT. Protein product: CSVRSTLATEAFF.

The chain joins TRBV29-1 to TRBJ2-5, with TRBD2 matching over 7 bases. In germline, CDR1 is SQVTM, CDR2 ANQGSEA. V lost 4 bases and J lost 1; bases outside the gene matches: 3. This CDR3 region has 13 residues. The CDR3 sequence is CSVGTRTQETQYF. The CDR3 DNA reads as TGCAGCGTTGGGACTAGGACCCAAGAGACCCAGTACTTC.

This CDR3 reads CASSLVEGAYGYTF. CDR3 in DNA: TGCGCCAGCAGCTTGGTAGAGGGGGCTTATGGCTACACCTTC. The chain has TRBV5-1 and TRBJ1-2; 7 bases line up with TRBD1. This CDR3 region has 14 residues. The germline V gene encodes CDR1 SGHRS and CDR2 YFSETQ. V shed 0 bases and J 5 bases; nucleotides not matched to a gene: 4.

This chain uses TRBV7-2 with TRBJ2-5; D not resolved. The CDR3 sequence is 12 residues long. From germline, CDR1 is SGHTA and CDR2 FQGNSA. V was shortened by 5 bases and J by 5 bases, with 9 bases between the two germline ends. The CDR3 sequence is CASSPQPETQYF. DNA for the CDR3: TGTGCCAGCAGCCCTCAGCCGGAGACCCAGTACTTC.

This chain connects TRBV7-8 to TRBJ2-7, with D perhaps TRBD1 or TRBD2 (5 bases each). Germline V gene lookup returns CDR1 SGHVS and CDR2 FQNEAQ. V lost 1 base, J lost 3 bases, and 16 bases lay in between. The CDR3 runs to 16 residues. This chain's CDR3 is CASSLVGAGAYYEQYF. CDR3 coding DNA: TGTGCCAGCAGCTTAGTCGGCGCCGGGGCGTACTACGAGCAGTACTTC.

A single count supports this clone. This rearrangement joins TRBV4-2 to TRBJ2-1, with 10 bases identical to TRBD2. Per germline, CDR1 LGHNA and CDR2 YNFKEQ. This CDR3 is 13 amino acids long. The V gene end was trimmed by 5 bases and the J gene end by 7 bases; junction bases not matched to a gene: 2. CDR3 protein: CASSTGLANEQFF. Here the CDR3 DNA reads TGTGCCAGCAGCACGGGACTAGCGAATGAGCAGTTCTTC.

The CDR3 coding sequence is TGTGCCAGCAGCTTAGTGGGTTTTCGGCAGCCCCAGCATTTT. Translation gives CASSLVGFRQPQHF. The chain combines TRBV7-2 with TRBJ1-5, with D unclear. This CDR3 region has 14 residues. Per the germline V gene, CDR1 is SGHTA and CDR2 is FQGNSA. The ends were cut back, 1 base at V and 7 bases at J, with 11 bases in the middle.

This chain uses TRBV4-3 with TRBJ1-2; D is perhaps TRBD1 (6 bases). CDR3 length: 14 residues. With 5 bases removed from V and 4 bases from J, the gap between germline ends came to 14 bases. Per germline, CDR1 LGHNA and CDR2 YSLEER. CDR3 loop: CASSAAQGTYGYTF. The CDR3 bases are TGCGCCAGCAGCGCCGCACAGGGTACCTATGGCTACACCTTC.

The V and J genes are TRBV4-2 and TRBJ1-2; D unresolved. The germline V gene has CDR1 LGHNA and CDR2 YNFKEQ. V was trimmed by 5 bases and J by 0 bases, leaving 19 bases between them. The CDR3 spans 17 residues. The CDR3 region is CASSGLQEGSSNYGYTF. CDR3 nucleotide sequence: TGTGCCAGCAGCGGGCTGCAGGAGGGCAGCTCTAACTATGGCTACACCTTC.

This clone was seen only once. The chain joins TRBV5-1 to TRBJ1-1; the D is unclear. The CDR3 is 16 residues long. CDR1 and CDR2 from the germline V gene are SGHRS and YFSETQ. V lost 4 bases to trimming and J lost 0 bases, with 16 bases between them. CDR3 coding DNA: TGCGCCAGCAGCCCGGACGGATCTAGGGTGAACACTGAAGCTTTCTTT. Amino acids: CASSPDGSRVNTEAFF.

The chain carries TRBV10-3 and TRBJ1-1; D is uncertain. Trimming removed 4 bases from V and 3 bases from J, with 9 bases in between. The CDR3 totals 13 residues. Germline V CDR1 and CDR2: ENHRY, SYGVKD. The CDR3 region has the DNA TGTGCCATCAGTGGTGAGGGAGACACTGAAGCTTTCTTT. Protein: CAISGEGDTEAFF.

The V and J genes are TRBV6-5 and TRBJ1-2, with a tentative D call TRBD1 (5 bases). V was clipped by 4 bases and J by 7 bases, with 7 bases between them. The germline CDR1 and CDR2 sequences are MNHEY and SVGAGI. CDR3 length: 11 residues. This chain's CDR3 is CASSSGTGYTF. The CDR3 region has the DNA TGTGCCAGCAGTTCCGGGACTGGCTACACCTTC.

This chain joins TRBV5-1 and TRBJ1-2, with D maybe TRBD1 (5 bases). The length of the CDR3 is 17 residues. Germline loops: CDR1 SGHRS, CDR2 YFSETQ. The V and J ends lost 1 base and 3 bases respectively, with 19 bases between them. CDR3 protein: CASSLSQGDSWDYGYTF. CDR3 nucleotides: TGCGCCAGCAGCTTGTCGCAGGGCGATTCCTGGGACTATGGCTACACCTTC.

With regard to this clone: A junction end diverges from the germline sequence, so it may reflect a read error. The chain employs TRBV7-2 and TRBJ1-5, with 10 bases matching TRBD1. CDR1 is SGHTA and CDR2 is FQGNSA in the germline V gene. This CDR3 region has 14 residues. CDR3 sequence: CASTQTGGNQPQHF. CDR3 coding DNA: TGTGCCAGCACCCAGACAGGGGGCAACCAGCCCCAGCATTTT.

The chain recombines TRBV27 with TRBJ2-1, with D perhaps TRBD1 (6 bases). V lost 6 bases to trimming and J lost 2 bases, with 17 bases between them. The CDR3 sequence is 16 residues long. Germline values: CDR1 MNHEY, CDR2 SMNVEV (reference sequence). The CDR3 protein is CASSPQGRAPYNEQFF. The CDR3 DNA reads TGTGCCAGCAGCCCACAGGGCCGAGCGCCCTACAATGAGCAGTTCTTC.

The genes are TRBV18 and TRBJ2-2, with D maybe TRBD2 (5 bases). Germline CDR1 and CDR2: KGHSH and LQKENI. Trimming stripped 0 bases from V and 5 bases from J, with 10 bases between. The CDR3 length is 15 residues. CDR3 DNA: TGTGCCAGCTCACCACCGGGCGGGTTTACCGGGGAGCTGTTTTTT. It encodes CASSPPGGFTGELFF. The full variable domain, its missing parts supplied by reference TRBV18 and TRBJ2-2, is NAGVMQNPRHLVRRRGQEARLRCSPMKGHSHVYWYRQLPEEGLKFMVYLQKENIIDESGMPKERFSAEFPKEGPSILRIQQVVRGDSAAYFCASSPPGGFTGELFFGEGSRLTVL.